The present entry profiles one T cell receptor (beta chain) with its context. This clonotype has a handful of counts. Its binding antigen is unknown. The record has no base qualities; no much larger clone is one base away. What this sample's treatment or condition label stands for: in vitro stimulation with specific CMV peptide epitopes to enrich CMV-specific T cells. The data belong to a study of T cell repertoires in cytomegalovirus infection (dated by TCRdb to about 2019). Context from the whole study: Peptide stimulations targeted recently identified HLA-C-restricted CMV epitopes, whose presentation resists viral immunomodulation, together with well-studied HLA-B-restricted epitopes. The HLA type of each donor mattered for the analysis, because public TCR beta signatures pointed to carriage of CMV infection along with the matching HLA type. General conclusions and limits of the study: In the ex vivo response, HLA-C-restricted CMV-specific TCR beta clonotypes were dominant, and in two of eight donors the single most frequent clonotype came from this HLA-C-restricted group. Carriers of CMV infection plus the relevant HLA type were discriminated by the cumulative frequency of public TCR beta family members in the study cohort and in an independent roughly 400-donor cohort.

The sequencing machine was an Illumina HiSeq 1500. TCRdb applied fastp at Q25 and MiXCR to the public reads, then kept only in-frame beta chains. Rows matching on CDR3 protein sequence are summarized as one entry with the most common DNA and genes. The sample table contains about 220,000 distinct CDR3 sequences; only one count was recorded for approximately 40% of them. In total, the top ten clones hold 55% to 60% of the sample. Looking up the germline V gene (reference sequence) yields CDR1 LNHDA and CDR2 SQIVND. V is pared back by 4 bases and J by 3 bases, with 15 bases lying between the germline termini. From cysteine to phenylalanine, the CDR3 is 15 amino acids long. Just CDR3 DNA is preserved here, 45 bases in frame from base 1.

This clonotype originated in a human donor in good health (CMV status not recorded). Some clones in this sample may be carry-over from other donors' samples. Rearrangement joined TRBV19 to TRBJ1-2; the D gene assignment is ambiguous. The sequencing used CD8+ T cells from cultured PBMCs, collected from culture after CMV antigen stimulation. In nucleotides, the sequence is TGTGCCAGTAGTACTGGTAGCGGGCCTCACTATGGCTACACCTTC. Translation gives CASSTGSGPHYGYTF.